The sequence of this TCR beta chain was determined in a study of blood T cell repertoires in COVID-19. Germline V gene lookup returns CDR1 SGHDN and CDR2 FVKESK. This CDR3 is built from 14 residues. The V gene lost 1 base and the J gene lost 5 bases, with 12 bases spanning the gap. TCRdb's copy holds only in-frame clones and misses some; the assay was immunoSEQ multiplex PCR. The sample lists 270,000 or so clones, around 89% seen once, with approximately 4% in the top ten. This clonotype was obtained from a woman aged 25-40 years with acute COVID-19. The rearrangement uses TRBV14 and TRBJ2-7; D not resolved. Sequenced material: PBMCs or T cells enriched from blood (not recorded which). The CDR3 nucleotides are TGTGCCAGCAGCCAAGTTTCCGGTTTCAACGAGCAGTACTTC. This codes for CASSQVSGFNEQYF.